The 28 T cell receptor beta chains listed next were all sequenced from one sample in a study of shared T cell receptors in the human thymus. Generated by immunoSEQ multiplex PCR, the TCRdb table keeps only in-frame clones and is missing some. The table includes 700,000 to 750,000 clones, approximately 85% detected once. These data are also associated with another study on human thymus T cells.

The material sequenced was thymocytes. The receptors stem from a girl less than two years old with a congenital heart defect.

The chain combines TRBV6-6 with TRBJ1-1, with D unclear. The germline V gene has CDR1 MNHNY and CDR2 SVGAGI (reference sequence). V lost 6 bases and J 0 bases, leaving 17 bases between the germline ends. CDR3 size: 16 residues. The CDR3 region is CASSSGPGTVNTEAFF. Written as DNA, the CDR3 is TGTGCCAGCAGCTCCGGTCCGGGAACAGTGAACACTGAAGCTTTCTTT.

The CDR3 is CASTAGSSYNEQFF. The CDR3 DNA is TGTGCCAGCACTGCCGGGAGCTCCTACAATGAGCAGTTCTTC. The gene calls are TRBV5-6 and TRBJ2-1; D is possibly TRBD2 (6 bases). Between the trimmed V and J ends, which lost 6 bases and 0 bases, there was a span of 10 bases. The CDR3 sequence is 14 residues long. Germline loops: CDR1 SGHDT, CDR2 YYEEEE.

V and J are TRBV28 and TRBJ2-7; no clear D gene. The CDR3 is made up of 14 amino acids. The V end lost 2 bases, the J end lost 0 bases, and 8 bases lay between the germline ends. The germline V gene encodes CDR1 MDHEN and CDR2 SYDVKM. CDR3 DNA sequence: TGTGCCAGCAGTTTAATAAAGAGCTCCTACGAGCAGTACTTC. Translated, it gives CASSLIKSSYEQYF. Full variable domain (outside the CDR3, taken from reference TRBV28 and TRBJ2-7): DVKVTQSSRYLVKRTGEKVFLECVQDMDHENMFWYRQDPGLGLRLIYFSYDVKMKEKGDIPEGYSVSREKKERFSLILESASTNQTSMYLCASSLIKSSYEQYFGPGTRLTVT.

J is TRBJ2-7 and V is TRBV29-1; 8 nucleotides line up with TRBD1. V lost 4 bases to trimming and J lost 4 bases; unmatched junction nucleotides: 6. In germline, CDR1 is SQVTM, CDR2 ANQGSEA. CDR3 length: 13 residues. For the CDR3, the DNA is TGCAGCGTTGGACAGGGGCAGCCTTACGAGCAGTACTTC. Translation: CSVGQGQPYEQYF.

V usage is TRBV10-3 and J usage is TRBJ1-3; no firm D call. Germline CDR1 reads ENHRY; CDR2 reads SYGVKD. This CDR3 spans 13 amino acids. Trimming left V 7 bases short and J 3 bases short, with 10 bases between. The DNA for the CDR3 is TGTGCCATCAAAACATCCCTTGGAAACACCATATATTTT. Protein product: CAIKTSLGNTIYF.

The chain combines TRBV25-1 with TRBJ1-1, with 7 bases lining up with TRBD1. Germline V gene sequence: CDR1 MGHDK, CDR2 SYGVNS. With 0 bases clipped from V and 5 bases from J, the junction kept 9 bases outside the gene matches. The CDR3 consists of 16 residues. DNA of the CDR3: TGTGCCAGCAGTGAATACAGGGGGGAAGGAAGGACTGAAGCTTTCTTT. Its protein product is CASSEYRGEGRTEAFF. Full variable domain (missing parts from reference TRBV25-1 and TRBJ1-1): EADIYQTPRYLVIGTGKKITLECSQTMGHDKMYWYQQDPGMELHLIHYSYGVNSTEKGDLSSESTVSRIRTEHFPLTLESARPSHTSQYLCASSEYRGEGRTEAFFGQGTRLTVV.

The chain uses TRBV15 and TRBJ1-6; the D gene is possibly TRBD1 (6 bases). This CDR3 contains 15 residues. V gave up 4 bases and J gave up 7 bases, with 14 bases separating them. The germline V gene has CDR1 LNHNV and CDR2 YYDKDF (reference sequence). CDR3 residues: CATSTRRGINSPLHF. The CDR3 nucleotides read TGTGCCACCAGCACCCGTAGGGGGATCAATTCACCCCTCCACTTT.

The V call is TRBV4-1, the J call TRBJ1-2; possibly TRBD1 for D (5 bases). Trimming pared 8 bases from V and 5 bases from J, leaving 24 bases between. From germline, CDR1 is MGHRA and CDR2 YSYEKL. The CDR3 is 16 residues long. In nucleotides, the CDR3 is TGCGCCAGCGGGTTTATAACGATGGACATGAAATATGGCTACACCTTC. Protein: CASGFITMDMKYGYTF.

J is TRBJ1-6 and V is TRBV4-2, with D possibly TRBD1 on 5 matching bases. V gave up 2 bases and J gave up 10 bases, with 15 bases separating them. This CDR3 comprises 15 residues. Germline CDR1 LGHNA, CDR2 YNFKEQ. The CDR3: CASSQNPGRGSPLHF. The CDR3 nucleotides read TGTGCCAGCAGCCAAAACCCCGGAAGGGGCTCACCCCTCCACTTT.

The sample holds one count of this clone. This chain joins TRBV20-1 and TRBJ1-2; no clear D gene. This CDR3 has 10 amino acids. CDR1 and CDR2 (germline): DFQATT, SNEGSKA (reference sequence). The CDR3 nucleotides read TGCATGAATAAGGCGGGCGGCTACACCTTC. Translation gives CMNKAGGYTF.

The chain joins TRBV14 to TRBJ2-2; 13 nucleotides line up with TRBD2. The trim removed 6 bases at V and 4 bases at J, leaving 14 bases unmatched. CDR3 length equals 19 residues. Germline V gene sequence: CDR1 SGHDN, CDR2 FVKESK. Here the CDR3 DNA reads TGTGCCAGCAGTCAACAACCCGGACTAGCGGGGGCAAGCACCGGGGAGCTGTTTTTT. This codes for CASSQQPGLAGASTGELFF.

V and J are TRBV6-1 and TRBJ2-1; D is unclear. Trimming took off 5 bases at V and 0 bases at J, with 11 bases between the two ends. The CDR3 is made up of 15 amino acids. Germline-derived CDR1 and CDR2 are MNHNS and SASEGT. CDR3 sequence reads: CASSRKRSSYNEQFF. The DNA for the CDR3 is TGTGCCAGCAGTCGGAAAAGGAGCTCCTACAATGAGCAGTTCTTC.

The V gene is TRBV9, the J gene TRBJ1-2; TRBD1 is a possible D gene (6 bases). V gave up 0 bases and J gave up 6 bases, with 15 bases separating them. Germline V lookup: CDR1 SGDLS, CDR2 YYNGEE. The CDR3 is 15 residues long. In nucleotides, the CDR3 is TGTGCCAGCAGCGTAGGGGGTGTAACAGGGCATGGCTACACCTTC. This sequence encodes CASSVGGVTGHGYTF.

This clone showed up just once. The chain employs TRBV2 and TRBJ1-4; possibly TRBD1 for D (6 bases). Trimming pared 5 bases from V and 8 bases from J, leaving 15 bases between. In germline, CDR1 is SNHLY, CDR2 FYNNEI. The CDR3 extends over 14 amino acids. The CDR3 here is CASSHRALSEKLFF. The CDR3 region has the DNA TGTGCCAGCAGTCACAGGGCTCTTTCGGAAAAACTGTTTTTT.

The genes are TRBV9 and TRBJ2-1, with a weak D call TRBD2 (6 bases). Germline loops: CDR1 SGDLS, CDR2 YYNGEE. V was trimmed by 4 bases and J by 3 bases, leaving 17 bases between them. The CDR3 loop spans 16 amino acids. The CDR3 DNA reads TGTGCCAGCAGCCCGAGAAATGGGGGGAACTACAATGAGCAGTTCTTC. It codes for CASSPRNGGNYNEQFF.

The V call is TRBV27, the J call TRBJ1-6; D is ambiguous. The CDR3 totals 16 residues. Germline CDR1 reads MNHEY; CDR2 reads SMNVEV (reference sequence). Trimming left V 4 bases short and J 5 bases short, with 15 bases between. The CDR3 loop is CASSWSPGFNNSPLHF. For the CDR3, the DNA is TGTGCCAGCAGTTGGTCTCCTGGCTTCAATAATTCACCCCTCCACTTT.

This clone has just a few counts. The genes are TRBV5-6 and TRBJ2-5; D possibly corresponds to TRBD1 (6 bases). The CDR3 is 18 amino acids. V was shortened by 4 bases and J by 2 bases, with 24 bases between the two germline ends. From germline, CDR1 is SGHDT and CDR2 YYEEEE. The CDR3 is CASSIGAPRGSAQETQYF. The DNA of the CDR3 is TGTGCCAGCAGCATCGGGGCCCCCAGGGGCTCTGCACAAGAGACCCAGTACTTC.

This chain uses TRBV7-3 with TRBJ1-1; 8 bases are a match to TRBD1. V shed 4 bases, J shed 4 bases, and the junction held 17 bases outside the gene matches. Per the germline V gene, CDR1 is SGHTA and CDR2 is FQGTGA. CDR3 size: 18 residues. Written as DNA, the CDR3 is TGTGCCAGCAGCTCCGGGACAGGTCTCACCCCAAAGATCACTGAAGCTTTCTTT. The encoded protein is CASSSGTGLTPKITEAFF.

This chain connects TRBV28 to TRBJ1-1; 7 bases are shared with TRBD1. CDR1 and CDR2 from the germline V gene are MDHEN and SYDVKM. This CDR3 is 18 amino acids long. The V gene end was trimmed by 2 bases and the J gene end by 12 bases; junction bases not matched to a gene: 24. The CDR3 loop is CASSLSRRGQGGRGRSFF. DNA of the CDR3: TGTGCCAGCAGTTTAAGTAGGAGGGGGCAGGGGGGAAGAGGGAGATCTTTCTTT.

The chain uses TRBV5-4 and TRBJ2-7; maybe TRBD2 (5 bases). Trimming removed 4 bases at V and 10 bases at J, with 15 bases between. Germline CDR1 and CDR2: SGHNT and YYREEE (reference sequence). The CDR3 has 12 residues. CDR3 protein: CASSNGPSKQYF. The DNA of the CDR3 is TGTGCCAGCAGCAATGGCCCTAGCAAACAGTACTTC.

This clone occurred once. V usage is TRBV18 and J usage is TRBJ2-5; D not certain. Germline values: CDR1 KGHSH, CDR2 LQKENI. CDR3 size: 12 residues. V was trimmed by 2 bases and J by 5 bases, leaving 6 bases between them. This CDR3 reads CASSPISETQYF. The CDR3 DNA reads as TGTGCCAGCTCACCAATATCGGAGACCCAGTACTTC.

This chain links TRBV5-1 with TRBJ1-3, with D possibly being TRBD1 (5 bases). This CDR3 comprises 15 residues. V was cut by 0 bases and J by 0 bases, with 7 bases left in between. Germline values: CDR1 SGHRS, CDR2 YFSETQ. This chain's CDR3 is CASSLEDNSGNTIYF. CDR3 nucleotide sequence: TGCGCCAGCAGCTTGGAGGACAACTCTGGAAACACCATATATTTT. The full variable domain, rest sourced from reference TRBV5-1 and TRBJ1-3, is KAGVTQTPRYLIKTRGQQVTLSCSPISGHRSVSWYQQTPGQGLQFLFEYFSETQRNKGNFPGRFSGRQFSNSRSEMNVSTLELGDSALYLCASSLEDNSGNTIYFGEGSWLTVV.

This chain connects TRBV5-4 to TRBJ1-2, with 8 bases aligning to TRBD1. With 4 bases clipped from V and 1 base from J, the junction kept 12 bases outside the gene matches. Germline-derived CDR1 and CDR2 are SGHNT and YYREEE (reference sequence). The CDR3 runs 17 residues. The CDR3 loop is CASSPGTGQGVNYGYTF. As DNA, the CDR3 is TGTGCCAGCAGCCCTGGGACAGGCCAGGGAGTTAACTATGGCTACACCTTC.

J is TRBJ1-1 and V is TRBV4-1; TRBD1 agrees at 8 bases. The CDR3 has 17 amino acids. V lost 2 bases to trimming and J lost 5 bases; unmatched junction nucleotides: 13. Germline V gene sequence: CDR1 MGHRA, CDR2 YSYEKL. The CDR3 nucleotides are TGCGCCAGCAGCCAATTTAAGGACAGGGCGGCGATGACTGAAGCTTTCTTT. Translating gives CASSQFKDRAAMTEAFF.

V usage is TRBV5-1 and J usage is TRBJ2-7; D unclear. With 2 bases removed from V and 5 bases from J, the gap between germline ends came to 5 bases. CDR1 is SGHRS, CDR2 YFSETQ, per germline. The CDR3 extends over 11 amino acids. The CDR3: CASSFRDEQYF. CDR3 coding DNA: TGCGCCAGCAGCTTTAGAGACGAGCAGTACTTC.

CDR3 DNA sequence: TGCGCCAGCAGCCTAGGACGCCGGGACTGGGAAGCTTTCTTT. This codes for CASSLGRRDWEAFF. The genes are TRBV4-1 and TRBJ1-1; D perhaps matches TRBD1 (5 bases). The CDR3 totals 14 residues. V lost 4 bases, J lost 8 bases, and 17 bases lay in between. CDR1 and CDR2 from the germline V gene are MGHRA and YSYEKL.

This chain links TRBV18 with TRBJ2-7; TRBD2 matches at 7 bases. The trim removed 3 bases at V and 0 bases at J, leaving 2 bases unmatched. Germline CDR1 KGHSH, CDR2 LQKENI. This CDR3 spans 14 amino acids. The CDR3 sequence is CASSPSSGSYEQYF. CDR3 nucleotide sequence: TGTGCCAGCTCACCCTCTAGCGGCTCCTACGAGCAGTACTTC.

The genes are TRBV6-1 and TRBJ2-7; tentatively, D is TRBD1 (6 bases). Trimming pared 1 base from V and 3 bases from J, leaving 19 bases between. Per the germline V gene, CDR1 is MNHNS and CDR2 is SASEGT. The CDR3 is 17 residues long. This CDR3 is CASSEVTGPGRIYEQYF. CDR3 nucleotides: TGTGCCAGCAGTGAAGTGACAGGTCCGGGACGGATCTACGAGCAGTACTTC.